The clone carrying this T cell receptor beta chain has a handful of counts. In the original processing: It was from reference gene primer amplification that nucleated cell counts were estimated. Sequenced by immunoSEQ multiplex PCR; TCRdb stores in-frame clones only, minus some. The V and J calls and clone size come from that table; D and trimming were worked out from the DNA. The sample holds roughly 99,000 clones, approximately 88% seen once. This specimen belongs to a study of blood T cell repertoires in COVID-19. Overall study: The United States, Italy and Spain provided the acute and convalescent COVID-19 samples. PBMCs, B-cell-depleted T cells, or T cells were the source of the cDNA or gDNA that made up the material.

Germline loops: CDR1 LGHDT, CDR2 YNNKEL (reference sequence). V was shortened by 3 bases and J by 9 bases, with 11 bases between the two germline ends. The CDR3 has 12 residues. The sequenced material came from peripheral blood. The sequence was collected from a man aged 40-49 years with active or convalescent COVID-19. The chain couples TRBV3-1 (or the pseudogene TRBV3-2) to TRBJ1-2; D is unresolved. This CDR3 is CASSHDTMSYTF. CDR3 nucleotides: TGTGCCAGCAGCCACGATACTATGAGCTACACCTTC.